This T cell receptor (beta chain) was documented in a study of blood T cell repertoires in COVID-19. Seattle patients were enrolled while actively infected and followed longitudinally. The data were produced by immunoSEQ multiplex PCR, yet TCRdb's version contains in-frame clones alone and is incomplete. The sample includes some 140,000 clones, approximately 80% of them seen just once. Germline loops: CDR1 LNHDA, CDR2 SQIVND (reference sequence). The V end lost 5 bases, the J end lost 10 bases, and 12 bases lay between the germline ends. CDR3 length: 13 amino acids. J is TRBJ1-6 and V is TRBV19; the D gene is possibly TRBD1 (5 bases). Sequencing used peripheral blood. The clonotype originates from a woman aged 60-75 years with COVID-19, enrolled during active disease. In nucleotides, the CDR3 is TGTGCCAGTAGTTCCTTCAGGACATCACCCCTCCACTTT. Its translation: CASSSFRTSPLHF.